This T cell receptor (beta chain) was retrieved from a study of Ad26.COV2.S vaccination and SARS-CoV-2 variants. Findings of the study overall: Responses of T cells in total may have been underestimated by the TCR breadth and depth analyses. Vaccine recipients and placebo recipients showed similar non-spike TCR breadth. Spike-specific TCR breadth in vaccine recipients exceeded that seen in placebo recipients.

Worth noting for this clone: Antigen unknown.

The germline gives CDR1 MNHNY, CDR2 SVGAGI (reference sequence). V dropped 8 bases and J dropped 0 bases, with 11 bases sitting between them. There are 14 residues in the CDR3. Sequencing used immunoSEQ multiplex PCR; TCRdb keeps in-frame clones, though not all of them. The sample includes about 250,000 clones, about 83% of them seen just once. Treatment indicated: around 19 received Ad26.COV2.S at low or high dose, single or two shots; several received placebo; per-sample allocation not given. Repertoires come from day 63 after the first vaccine or placebo injection. At a Boston site, the person donating was an adult of 18-55 years.

The V and J genes are TRBV6-6 and TRBJ1-3; D uncertain. The sequence derives from a person between 18 and 60 years old who received the Ad26.COV2.S COVID-19 vaccine or a placebo. The sample here was peripheral blood, taken in a trial of Ad26.COV2.S vaccine versus placebo. Here the CDR3 reads CASLARSSGNTIYF. CDR3 nucleotides: TGTGCCAGCTTAGCAAGGAGCTCTGGAAACACCATATATTTT.